This T cell receptor beta chain was documented in a study of CD8 T cells in Susac syndrome. This CDR3 contains 13 residues. The V end lost 0 bases, the J end lost 5 bases, and 10 bases lay between the germline ends. Germline values: CDR1 GTSNPN, CDR2 SVGIG (reference sequence). Random hexamers primed reverse transcription of about 0.45 to 1 ug RNA. TCRdb used MiXCR to reprocess the immunoSEQ multiplex PCR reads, holding one entry per CDR3 protein. Of about 140,000 distinct CDR3 sequences in the sample, 94% were seen once. This sequence joins TRBV30 and TRBJ1-2; TRBD1 is a possible D gene (5 bases). Material: CD8+ T cells from PBMCs. This TCR came from a human donor in good health. The CDR3 DNA sequence: TGTGCCTGGAGTGTAGGGACGGAATATGGCTACACCTTC. Protein sequence: CAWSVGTEYGYTF.